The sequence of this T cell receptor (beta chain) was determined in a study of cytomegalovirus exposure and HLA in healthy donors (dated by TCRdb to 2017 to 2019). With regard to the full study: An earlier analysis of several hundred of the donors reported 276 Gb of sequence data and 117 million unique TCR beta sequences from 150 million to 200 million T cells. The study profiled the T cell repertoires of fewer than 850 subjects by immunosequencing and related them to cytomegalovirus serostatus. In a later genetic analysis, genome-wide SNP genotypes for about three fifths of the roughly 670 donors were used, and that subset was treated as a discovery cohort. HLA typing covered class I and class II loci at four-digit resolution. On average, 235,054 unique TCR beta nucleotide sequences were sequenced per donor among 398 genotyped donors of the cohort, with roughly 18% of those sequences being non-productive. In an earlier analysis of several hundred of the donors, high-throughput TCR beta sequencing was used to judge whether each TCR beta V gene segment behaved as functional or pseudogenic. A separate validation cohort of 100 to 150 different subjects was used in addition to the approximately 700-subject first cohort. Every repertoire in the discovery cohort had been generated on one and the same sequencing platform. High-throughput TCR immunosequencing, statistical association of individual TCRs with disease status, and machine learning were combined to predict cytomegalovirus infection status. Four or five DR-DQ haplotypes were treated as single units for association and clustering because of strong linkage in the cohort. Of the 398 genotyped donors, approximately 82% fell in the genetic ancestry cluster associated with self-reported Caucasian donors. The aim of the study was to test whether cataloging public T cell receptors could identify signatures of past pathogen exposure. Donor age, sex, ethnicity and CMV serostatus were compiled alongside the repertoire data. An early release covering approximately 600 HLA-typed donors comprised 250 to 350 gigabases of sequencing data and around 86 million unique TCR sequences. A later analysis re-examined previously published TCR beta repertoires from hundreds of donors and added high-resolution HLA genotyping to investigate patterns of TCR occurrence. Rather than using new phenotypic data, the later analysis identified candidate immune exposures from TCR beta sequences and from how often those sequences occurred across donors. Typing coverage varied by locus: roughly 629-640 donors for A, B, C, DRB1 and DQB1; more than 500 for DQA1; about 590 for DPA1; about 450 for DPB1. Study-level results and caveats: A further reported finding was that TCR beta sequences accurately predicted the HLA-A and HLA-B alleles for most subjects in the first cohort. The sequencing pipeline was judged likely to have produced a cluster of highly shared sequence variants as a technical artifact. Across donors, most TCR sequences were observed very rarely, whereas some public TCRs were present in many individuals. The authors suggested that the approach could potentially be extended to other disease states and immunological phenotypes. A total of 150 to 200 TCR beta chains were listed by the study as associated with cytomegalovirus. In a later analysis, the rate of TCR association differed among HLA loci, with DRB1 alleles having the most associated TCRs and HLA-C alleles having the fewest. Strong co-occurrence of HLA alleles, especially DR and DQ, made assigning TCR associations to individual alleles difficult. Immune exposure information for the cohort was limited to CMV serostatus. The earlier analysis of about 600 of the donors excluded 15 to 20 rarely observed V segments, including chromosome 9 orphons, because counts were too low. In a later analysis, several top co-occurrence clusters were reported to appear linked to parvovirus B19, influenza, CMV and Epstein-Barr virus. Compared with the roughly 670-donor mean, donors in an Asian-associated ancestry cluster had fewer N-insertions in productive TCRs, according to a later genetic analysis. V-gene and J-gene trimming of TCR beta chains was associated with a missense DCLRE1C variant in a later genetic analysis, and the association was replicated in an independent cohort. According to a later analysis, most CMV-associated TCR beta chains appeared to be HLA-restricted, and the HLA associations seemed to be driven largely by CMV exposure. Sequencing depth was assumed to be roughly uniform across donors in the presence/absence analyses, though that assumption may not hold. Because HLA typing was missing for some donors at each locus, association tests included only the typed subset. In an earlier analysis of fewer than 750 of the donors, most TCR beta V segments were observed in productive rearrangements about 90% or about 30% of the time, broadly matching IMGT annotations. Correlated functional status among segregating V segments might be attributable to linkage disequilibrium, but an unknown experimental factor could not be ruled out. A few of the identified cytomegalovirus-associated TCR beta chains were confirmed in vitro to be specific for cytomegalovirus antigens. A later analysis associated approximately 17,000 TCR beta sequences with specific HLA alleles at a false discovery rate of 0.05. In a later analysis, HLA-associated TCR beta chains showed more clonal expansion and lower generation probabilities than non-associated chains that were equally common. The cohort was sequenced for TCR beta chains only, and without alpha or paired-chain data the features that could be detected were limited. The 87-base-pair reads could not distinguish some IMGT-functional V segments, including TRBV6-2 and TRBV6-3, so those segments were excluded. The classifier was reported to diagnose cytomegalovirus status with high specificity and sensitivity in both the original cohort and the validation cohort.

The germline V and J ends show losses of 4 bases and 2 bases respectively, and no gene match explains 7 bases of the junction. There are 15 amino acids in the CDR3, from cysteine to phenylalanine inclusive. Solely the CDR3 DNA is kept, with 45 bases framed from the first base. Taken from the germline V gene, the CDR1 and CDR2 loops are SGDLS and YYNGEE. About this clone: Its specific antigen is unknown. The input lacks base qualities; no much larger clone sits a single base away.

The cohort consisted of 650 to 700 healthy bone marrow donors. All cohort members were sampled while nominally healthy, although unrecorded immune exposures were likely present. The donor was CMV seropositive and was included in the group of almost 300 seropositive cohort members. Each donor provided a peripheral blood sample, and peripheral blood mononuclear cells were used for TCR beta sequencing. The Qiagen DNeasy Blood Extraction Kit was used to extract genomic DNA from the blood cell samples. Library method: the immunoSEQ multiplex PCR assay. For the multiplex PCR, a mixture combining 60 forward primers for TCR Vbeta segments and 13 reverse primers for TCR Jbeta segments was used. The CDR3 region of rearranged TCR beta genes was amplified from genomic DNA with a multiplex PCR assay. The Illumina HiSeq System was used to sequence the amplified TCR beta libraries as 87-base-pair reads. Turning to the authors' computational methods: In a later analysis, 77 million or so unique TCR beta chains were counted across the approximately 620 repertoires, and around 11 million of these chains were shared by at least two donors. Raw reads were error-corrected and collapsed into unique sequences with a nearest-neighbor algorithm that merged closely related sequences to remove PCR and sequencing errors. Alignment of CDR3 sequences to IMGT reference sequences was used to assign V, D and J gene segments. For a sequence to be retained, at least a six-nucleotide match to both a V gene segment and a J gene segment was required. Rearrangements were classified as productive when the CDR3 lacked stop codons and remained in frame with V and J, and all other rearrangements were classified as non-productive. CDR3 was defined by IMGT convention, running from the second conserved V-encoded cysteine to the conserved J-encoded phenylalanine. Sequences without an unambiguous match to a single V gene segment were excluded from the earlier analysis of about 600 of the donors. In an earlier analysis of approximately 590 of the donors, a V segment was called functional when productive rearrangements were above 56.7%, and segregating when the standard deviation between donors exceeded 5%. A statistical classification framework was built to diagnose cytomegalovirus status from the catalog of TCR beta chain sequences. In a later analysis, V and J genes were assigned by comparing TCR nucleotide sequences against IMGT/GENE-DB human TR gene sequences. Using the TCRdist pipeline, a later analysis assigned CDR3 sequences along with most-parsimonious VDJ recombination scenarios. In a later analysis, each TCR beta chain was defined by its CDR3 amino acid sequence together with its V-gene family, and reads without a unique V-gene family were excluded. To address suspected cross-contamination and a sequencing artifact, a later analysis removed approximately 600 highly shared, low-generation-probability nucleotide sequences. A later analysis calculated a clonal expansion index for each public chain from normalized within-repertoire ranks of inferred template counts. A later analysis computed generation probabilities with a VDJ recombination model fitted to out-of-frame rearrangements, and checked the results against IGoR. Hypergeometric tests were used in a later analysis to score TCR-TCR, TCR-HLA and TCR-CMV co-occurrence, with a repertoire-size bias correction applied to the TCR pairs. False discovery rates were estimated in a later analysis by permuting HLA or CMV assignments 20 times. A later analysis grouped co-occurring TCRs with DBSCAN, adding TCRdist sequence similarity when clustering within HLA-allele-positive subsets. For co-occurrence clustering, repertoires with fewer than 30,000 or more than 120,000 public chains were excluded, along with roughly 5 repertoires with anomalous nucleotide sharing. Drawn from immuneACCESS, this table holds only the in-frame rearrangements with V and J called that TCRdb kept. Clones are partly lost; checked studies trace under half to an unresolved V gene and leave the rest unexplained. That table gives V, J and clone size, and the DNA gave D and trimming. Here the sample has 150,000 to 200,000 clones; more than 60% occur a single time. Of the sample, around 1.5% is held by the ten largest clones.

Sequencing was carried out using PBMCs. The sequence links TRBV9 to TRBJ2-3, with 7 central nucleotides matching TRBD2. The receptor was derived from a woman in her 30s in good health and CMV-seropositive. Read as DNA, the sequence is TGTGCCAGCAGCCCCGGGGGAGGGACCACAGATACGCAGTATTTT. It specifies CASSPGGGTTDTQYF.